This T cell receptor beta chain was profiled in a study of T cells in Graves' hyperthyroidism and ophthalmopathy. Whole-study results and caveats: In blood, most of the thyroid clonotypes expanded above 0.001 were also present. Ophthalmopathy cases were set apart from stable hyperthyroidism by a 13 V-J model.

Amplified TCR beta CDR3 regions derived from RNA transcripts. The HTBI primer set was used in a first-round RT-PCR of the TCR CDR3. TCRdb passed the multiplex PCR reads through MiXCR, listing each CDR3 protein once. Of some 360,000 distinct CDR3 sequences in the sample, less than 20% were seen once. This clonotype was counted between two and nine times. Its antigen is unknown. Source material for PBMCs was around 10 ml fresh peripheral blood. The CDR3 covers 15 residues. CDR1 is LGHNA, CDR2 YNFKEQ, per germline. V lost 6 bases and J 6 bases, leaving 20 bases between the germline ends. The sample was blood. V is TRBV4-2 and J is TRBJ1-1, with TRBD1 as a possible D gene (6 bases). This TCR came from a middle-aged woman with Graves' ophthalmopathy. The CDR3 sequence is CASSPHEGGTAEAFF. CDR3 nucleotides: TGTGCCAGCAGTCCCCATGAGGGGGGTACGGCTGAAGCTTTCTTT.